This entry features one T cell receptor beta chain sequence. The antigen is not known. Using immunoSEQ multiplex PCR, the repertoire was profiled, and TCRdb retains in-frame clones only, with some absent. This table holds over 300,000 clones, 80% to 90% found once. This sample was taken from a study of shared clonotypes between healthy human individuals. Whole-study findings and limits: Few donors limited the genetic and exposure-history diversity represented.

V was cut by 9 bases and J by 1 base, with 15 bases left in between. The germline V gene encodes CDR1 ENHRY and CDR2 SYGVKD. The CDR3 runs 14 residues. The chain uses TRBV10-3 and TRBJ1-1, with D unclear. Sequenced: memory CD8+ T cells sorted from blood. Subset: CD45RO+ cells pooled with CCR7-negative TemRA cells. The clonotype was recovered from a young man in good health. Here the CDR3 DNA reads TGTGCCATGGGAGAAGGTCGCTCGAACACTGAAGCTTTCTTT. Amino acids: CAMGEGRSNTEAFF.